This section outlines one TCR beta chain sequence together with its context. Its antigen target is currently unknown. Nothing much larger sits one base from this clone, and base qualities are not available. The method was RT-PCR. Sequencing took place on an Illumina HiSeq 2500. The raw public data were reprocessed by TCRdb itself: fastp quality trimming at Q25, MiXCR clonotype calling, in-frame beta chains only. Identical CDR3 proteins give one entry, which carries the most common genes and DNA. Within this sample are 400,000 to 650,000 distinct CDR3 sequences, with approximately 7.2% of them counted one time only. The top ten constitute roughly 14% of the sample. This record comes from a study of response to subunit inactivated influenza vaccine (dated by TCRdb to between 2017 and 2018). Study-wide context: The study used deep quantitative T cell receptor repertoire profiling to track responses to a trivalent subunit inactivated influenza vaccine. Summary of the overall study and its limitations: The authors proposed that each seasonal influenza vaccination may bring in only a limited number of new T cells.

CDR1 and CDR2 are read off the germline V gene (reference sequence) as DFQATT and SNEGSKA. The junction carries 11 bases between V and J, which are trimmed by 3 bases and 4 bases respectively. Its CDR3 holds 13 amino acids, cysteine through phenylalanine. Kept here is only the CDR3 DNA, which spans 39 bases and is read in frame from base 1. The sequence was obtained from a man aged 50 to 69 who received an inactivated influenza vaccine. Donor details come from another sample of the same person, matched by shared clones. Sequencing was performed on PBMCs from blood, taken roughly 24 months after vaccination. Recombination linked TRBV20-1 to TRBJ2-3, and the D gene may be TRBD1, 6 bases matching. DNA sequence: TGCAGTGCTAGCAGGGGAACAGCAGATACGCAGTATTTT. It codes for CSASRGTADTQYF.